This record covers a single T cell receptor beta chain. Its antigen is still unknown. The Oncomine TCR Beta short-read assay was applied to DNA of cultured CD4+ T cells. TCRdb passed the PCR reads through MiXCR, listing each CDR3 protein once. The sample records over 10,000 distinct CDR3 sequences, roughly 79% being singletons. The germline V gene has CDR1 DFQATT and CDR2 SNEGSKA (reference sequence). The CDR3 has 13 amino acids. V lost 8 bases, J lost 9 bases, and 13 bases stayed unmatched. This specimen belongs to a study of vaccination and CD4 T cells after COVID-19. Study details: In culture, cells were exposed to overlapping spike peptides from SARS-CoV-2, HCoV-NL63, HCoV-OC43 and HCoV-229E. Controls had a CEFX pool, an HIV-1 Nef pool, or no peptide added. Notes on the study in general: From a median of about 20 to 40, SARS-CoV-2-reactive clonotypes increased, though not significantly.

Treatment denoted: approximately 11-day PBMC culture with coronavirus spike peptide pools or control peptides (ViraFEST assay). Antigen-specific T cells were expanded with peptide pools by ViraFEST, and TCRs were then sequenced. This TCR was recovered from a human donor who had recovered from COVID-19. Sequencing used CD4+ T cells from blood, cultured in vitro. V gene TRBV20-1 combines with J gene TRBJ2-4; TRBD1 matches at 7 bases. As DNA, the CDR3 is TGCAGTTCTCCAGAGGGACAGTTCGGCATTCAGTACTTC. The encoded protein is CSSPEGQFGIQYF.